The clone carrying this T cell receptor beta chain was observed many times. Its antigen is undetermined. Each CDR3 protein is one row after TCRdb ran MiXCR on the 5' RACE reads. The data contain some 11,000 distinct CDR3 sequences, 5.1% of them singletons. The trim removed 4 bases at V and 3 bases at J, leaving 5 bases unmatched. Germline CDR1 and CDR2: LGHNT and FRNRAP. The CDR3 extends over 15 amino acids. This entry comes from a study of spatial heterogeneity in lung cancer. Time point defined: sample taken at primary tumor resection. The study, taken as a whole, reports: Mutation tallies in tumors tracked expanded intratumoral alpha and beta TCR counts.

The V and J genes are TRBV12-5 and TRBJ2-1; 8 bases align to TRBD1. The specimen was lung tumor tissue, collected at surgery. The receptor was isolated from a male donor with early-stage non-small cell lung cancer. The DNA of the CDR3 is TGTGCTAGTGGTTCCGGGACAGGTTACTACAATGAGCAGTTCTTC. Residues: CASGSGTGYYNEQFF.